The T cell receptor beta chain described here comes from a study of T cell repertoires in cytomegalovirus infection. J gave up 9 bases and V 3 bases, and 2 bases lay outside the gene matches. Looked up from germline, CDR1 is SGHNT and CDR2 is YENEEA. The CDR3 has 14 amino acids. This clonotype was seen a handful of times. Its antigen is unknown. TCRdb processed the reads anew with MiXCR; each CDR3 protein has one entry. The table lists a few hundred thousand distinct CDR3 sequences, around a third of them singletons. This sequence joins TRBV11-3 and TRBJ1-6, with TRBD1 matching 10 bases. The input for sequencing was cultured PBMCs, taken from culture after CMV antigen stimulation. This TCR derives from a human donor in good health (CMV status not recorded). Some clones in this sample may be carry-over from other donors' samples. The CDR3 coding sequence is TGTGCCAGCAGCTTGGGACAGGGGACTTCACCCCTCCACTTT. Amino acids: CASSLGQGTSPLHF.